A selection of T cell receptor beta chains follows, all from one sample in a study of HIV-infected patients and healthy controls. TCRdb passed the 5' RACE reads through MiXCR, listing each CDR3 protein once. This table holds more than 15,000 distinct CDR3 sequences, about 12% found once. Sequenced: blood. These receptors were taken from an adult in good health. CDR3s include the opening cysteine and the closing phenylalanine or tryptophan. A D gene is named only where the DNA matches it firmly. Not every row has a clone size; where given, it reads once, few, many or a size class.

d_call	clone_size	v_call	j_call	cdr3_aa	cdr3_nt
-	few	TRBV12-5	TRBJ2-3	CASGFRTDTQYF	TGTGCTAGTGGCTTCAGGACAGATACGCAGTATTTT
-	many	TRBV28	TRBJ1-6	CASSLPRSPLHF	TGTGCCAGCAGTTTACCGCGCTCACCCCTCCACTTT
-	many	TRBV6-2/TRBV6-3	TRBJ2-7	CASSSSAYEQYF	TGTGCCAGCAGTTCTTCAGCCTACGAGCAGTACTTC
-	medium-sized	TRBV2	TRBJ1-5	CASSEDSGSGSYQPQHF	TGTGCCAGCAGTGAAGATTCGGGATCGGGGTCGTATCAGCCCCAGCATTTT
-	many	TRBV7-2	TRBJ2-1	CASSPPSSYNEQFF	TGTGCCAGCAGCCCCCCGAGCTCCTACAATGAGCAGTTCTTC
-	-	TRBV6-5	TRBJ1-2	CASSYEARGYGYTF	TGTGCCAGCAGTTATGAGGCCAGGGGCTATGGCTACACCTTC
TRBD1	-	TRBV12-3/TRBV12-4	TRBJ1-1	CASSLERTGNPFF	TGTGCCAGCAGTTTAGAGAGGACAGGGAATCCTTTCTTT
-	medium-sized	TRBV5-1	TRBJ2-5	CASSLEGGGETQYF	TGCGCCAGCAGCTTGGAAGGGGGAGGAGAGACCCAGTACTTC
-	few	TRBV6-2/TRBV6-3	TRBJ2-1	CASSSTGISYNEQFF	TGTGCCAGCAGTTCTACGGGGATCTCCTACAATGAGCAGTTCTTC
-	many	TRBV18	TRBJ1-4	CASFDRMKTNEKLFF	TGTGCCAGCTTCGACAGGATGAAGACTAATGAAAAACTGTTTTTT
TRBD2	medium-sized	TRBV5-1	TRBJ2-1	CASSLVSGGLYNEQFF	TGCGCCAGCAGCTTGGTTAGCGGGGGATTATACAATGAGCAGTTCTTC
-	many	TRBV27	TRBJ1-4	CASSSRGRGGEKLFF	TGTGCCAGCAGTTCCCGAGGGAGGGGAGGTGAAAAACTGTTTTTT
-	-	TRBV6-2/TRBV6-3	TRBJ1-6	CASSRAPDSPLHF	TGTGCCAGCAGCCGTGCTCCCGATTCACCCCTCCACTTT
-	many	TRBV5-1	TRBJ2-7	CASSSDVYYEQYF	TGCGCCAGCAGTTCGGACGTCTACTACGAGCAGTACTTC
TRBD2	medium-sized	TRBV5-1	TRBJ2-5	CASSLGASGQETQYF	TGCGCCAGCAGCTTGGGCGCTAGCGGACAAGAGACCCAGTACTTC
TRBD2	medium-sized	TRBV29-1	TRBJ2-3	CTTGVGTSGGATDTQYF	TGCACCACGGGAGTAGGAACTAGCGGGGGAGCCACAGATACGCAGTATTTT